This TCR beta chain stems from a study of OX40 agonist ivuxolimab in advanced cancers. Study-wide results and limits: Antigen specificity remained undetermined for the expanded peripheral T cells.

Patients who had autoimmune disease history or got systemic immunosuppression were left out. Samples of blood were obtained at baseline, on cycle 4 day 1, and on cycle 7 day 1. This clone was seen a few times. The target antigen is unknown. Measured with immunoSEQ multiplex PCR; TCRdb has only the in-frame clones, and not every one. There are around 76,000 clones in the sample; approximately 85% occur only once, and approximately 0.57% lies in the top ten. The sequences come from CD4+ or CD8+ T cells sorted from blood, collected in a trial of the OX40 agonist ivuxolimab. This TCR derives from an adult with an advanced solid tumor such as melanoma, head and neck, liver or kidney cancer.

In DNA form, the CDR3 reads TGTGCCAGCAGCCTAAGACAGGGGAACTTGGACACTGAAGCTTTCTTT. Its translation is CASSLRQGNLDTEAFF. The V gene is TRBV4-2, the J gene TRBJ1-1, with 8 bases aligning to TRBD1. This CDR3 spans 16 amino acids. Losses at the gene ends were 4 bases for V and 3 bases for J; bases not matched to a gene: 10. CDR1 is LGHNA and CDR2 is YNFKEQ in the germline V gene.